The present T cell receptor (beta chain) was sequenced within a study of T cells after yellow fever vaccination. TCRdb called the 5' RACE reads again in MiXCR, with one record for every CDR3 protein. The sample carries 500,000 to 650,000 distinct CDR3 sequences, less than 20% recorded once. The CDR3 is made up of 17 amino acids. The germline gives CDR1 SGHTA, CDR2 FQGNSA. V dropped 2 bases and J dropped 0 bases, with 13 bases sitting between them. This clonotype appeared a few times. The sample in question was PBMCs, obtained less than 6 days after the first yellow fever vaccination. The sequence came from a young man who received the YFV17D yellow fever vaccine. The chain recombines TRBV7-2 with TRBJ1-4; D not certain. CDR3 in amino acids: CASSLILTSPTNEKLFF. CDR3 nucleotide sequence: TGTGCCAGCAGCTTAATCCTGACCTCCCCAACTAATGAAAAACTGTTTTTT. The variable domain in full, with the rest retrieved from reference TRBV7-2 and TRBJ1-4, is GAGVSQSPSNKVTEKGKDVELRCDPISGHTALYWYRQSLGQGLEFLIYFQGNSAPDKSGLPSDRFSAERTGGSVSTLTIQRTQQEDSAVYLCASSLILTSPTNEKLFFGSGTQLSVL.